Listed below are T cell receptor beta chains from one sample, sequenced in a study of a mutant IDH1 vaccine in newly diagnosed glioma. Their antigens remain unidentified. Data came from immunoSEQ multiplex PCR; TCRdb stores just in-frame clones and leaves some out. The profile shows 56,000 or so clones, roughly 78% of them singletons. The material was PBMCs, obtained from a glioma patient whose treatment included an IDH1 peptide vaccine. These receptors all stem from a middle-aged woman with glioma. Both conserved end residues are part of each CDR3. D genes are given only for firm matches. Some rows mark clone size as missing; the rest say once, few, many or name a class of expanded clone.

abundance: NA
v_gene: TRBV28
d_gene: NA
j_gene: TRBJ1-2
CDR3nt: TGTGCCAGCAGTTTAGGAGGGAAGGGAGATGGCTACACCTTC
CDR3aa: CASSLGGKGDGYTF

abundance: NA
v_gene: TRBV7-9
d_gene: NA
j_gene: TRBJ1-1
CDR3nt: TGTGCCAGCAGCTTAGGTTCGGTAGGATCCCACACTGAAGCTTTCTTT
CDR3aa: CASSLGSVGSHTEAFF

abundance: NA
v_gene: TRBV6-4
d_gene: NA
j_gene: TRBJ2-3
CDR3nt: TGTGCCAGCAGTGGCCAAAACACAGATACGCAGTATTTT
CDR3aa: CASSGQNTDTQYF

abundance: few
v_gene: TRBV6-1
d_gene: NA
j_gene: TRBJ1-1
CDR3nt: TGTGCCAGCAATCGGGTGGGCACTGAAGCTTTCTTT
CDR3aa: CASNRVGTEAFF

abundance: few
v_gene: TRBV6-4
d_gene: TRBD2
j_gene: TRBJ2-1
CDR3nt: TGTGCCAGCAGTGACTCGGCTAGCGGGGGGTCGAATGAGCAGTTCTTC
CDR3aa: CASSDSASGGSNEQFF

abundance: NA
v_gene: TRBV13
d_gene: TRBD1
j_gene: TRBJ2-5
CDR3nt: TGTGCCAGCAGCAGACAGGGGTTGAGGGAGACCCAGTACTTC
CDR3aa: CASSRQGLRETQYF

abundance: NA
v_gene: TRBV7-9
d_gene: TRBD1
j_gene: TRBJ1-2
CDR3nt: TGTGCCAGCAGCTTAATTCCGACAGGGGGCATTGGCTACACCTTC
CDR3aa: CASSLIPTGGIGYTF

abundance: NA
v_gene: TRBV6-1
d_gene: NA
j_gene: TRBJ2-3
CDR3nt: TGTGCCAGCAGTGACAGGACGGAGGCTCCGGCGACGCAGTATTTT
CDR3aa: CASSDRTEAPATQYF

abundance: NA
v_gene: TRBV19
d_gene: NA
j_gene: TRBJ2-7
CDR3nt: TGTGCCAGTACCCCCAGGGGCGGCTACTCCTACGAGCAGTACTTC
CDR3aa: CASTPRGGYSYEQYF

abundance: once
v_gene: TRBV6-1
d_gene: NA
j_gene: TRBJ2-3
CDR3nt: TGTGCCCTGACTCCTTACACAGATACGCAGTATTTT
CDR3aa: CALTPYTDTQYF

abundance: NA
v_gene: TRBV18
d_gene: NA
j_gene: TRBJ1-2
CDR3nt: TGTGCCAGCTCACGGGGGGCTGGCTATGGCTACACCTTC
CDR3aa: CASSRGAGYGYTF

abundance: NA
v_gene: TRBV4-1
d_gene: TRBD2
j_gene: TRBJ2-7
CDR3nt: TGCGCCAGCAGCCGAACGGGAGGGACACCCTACGAGCAGTACTTC
CDR3aa: CASSRTGGTPYEQYF

abundance: NA
v_gene: TRBV30
d_gene: NA
j_gene: TRBJ1-1
CDR3nt: TGTGCCTCAAACGGGGACTACACTGAAGCTTTCTTT
CDR3aa: CASNGDYTEAFF

abundance: NA
v_gene: TRBV9
d_gene: TRBD1
j_gene: TRBJ1-2
CDR3nt: TGTGCCAGCAGCGTGTCGACAGGGCCAGGCTACACCTTC
CDR3aa: CASSVSTGPGYTF

abundance: NA
v_gene: TRBV5-1
d_gene: NA
j_gene: TRBJ1-3
CDR3nt: TGCGCCAGCAGCATCGACCTGGGCTCTGGAAACACCATATATTTT
CDR3aa: CASSIDLGSGNTIYF